These T cell receptor beta chains were read from a single sample in a study of identical twins. TCRdb reprocessed the 5' RACE reads via MiXCR and lists one record per CDR3 protein. The sample lists some 190,000 distinct CDR3 sequences, roughly 15% occurring once. This sample was shared with a second study, whose subject was T cells expressing NK-cell markers.

The sequencing sample was made of CD8+ T cells sorted from blood. Every receptor here comes from a woman younger than 30 in good health. CDR3s include the opening cysteine and the closing phenylalanine or tryptophan. Each record gives: clone size, J gene, V gene, D gene, CDR3 DNA, CDR3 protein. A D gene is named only where the DNA matches it firmly. A clone size is listed for some rows: how often the clone was seen (once, few, many), or a class if it is expanded.

>few|TRBJ2-7|TRBV9|TRBD2
TGTGCCAGCAGCCCAGTGGGGGGGTGGGACCACGAGCAGTACTTC
CASSPVGGWDHEQYF
>-|TRBJ2-1|TRBV5-6|TRBD1
TGTGCCAGCAGCTTGGGGACAGGGGAGATCAATGAGCAGTTCTTC
CASSLGTGEINEQFF
>-|TRBJ2-7|TRBV15|-
TGTGCCACCAGCAGGGTGCAGGCCTCCTACGAGCAGTACTTC
CATSRVQASYEQYF
>few|TRBJ2-7|TRBV20-1|TRBD1
TGCAGTGCTGAGACCGGACAGGCCTCCTACGAGCAGTACTTC
CSAETGQASYEQYF
>few|TRBJ2-3|TRBV4-1|-
TGCGCCAGCAGCCCCACGGTTGTGGCAGGGACCAAAGATACGCAGTATTTT
CASSPTVVAGTKDTQYF
>few|TRBJ2-3|TRBV9|-
TGTGCCAGCAGCTATGAAGGGGGAAGCACAGATACGCAGTATTTT
CASSYEGGSTDTQYF
>-|TRBJ2-7|TRBV27|TRBD1
TGTGCCAGCAGTTCCATAGGAGCAGGGGGCGGGGTCTACGAGCAGTACTTC
CASSSIGAGGGVYEQYF
>-|TRBJ1-2|TRBV12-3/TRBV12-4|TRBD1
TGTGCCACCTACAGGGGGACCGATGGCTACACCTTC
CATYRGTDGYTF
>-|TRBJ2-6|TRBV6-1|-
TGTGCCAGCAGTCCCAAAGCTGGGGCCAACGTCCTGACTTTC
CASSPKAGANVLTF
>-|TRBJ2-4|TRBV20-1|-
TGCAGTGCTAGACTGGCTGAGCCTGGGTACATTCAGTACTTC
CSARLAEPGYIQYF
>few|TRBJ1-1|TRBV12-3/TRBV12-4|-
TGTGCCAGCAGCATCGGGAGGAACACTGAAGCTTTCTTT
CASSIGRNTEAFF
>-|TRBJ2-1|TRBV7-9|-
TGTGCCAGCAGCGGGCTAGTTGGCCTACACGATGAGCAGTTCTTC
CASSGLVGLHDEQFF
>-|TRBJ1-1|TRBV29-1|-
TGCAGCGTTGCCTTTTCAGGGGCTCCGGACACTGAAGCTTTCTTT
CSVAFSGAPDTEAFF
>few|TRBJ2-1|TRBV4-1|TRBD1
TGCGCCAGCAGCCAAGATAGCAGGGGGAGCTCCTACAATGAGCAGTTCTTC
CASSQDSRGSSYNEQFF
>few|TRBJ1-1|TRBV7-9|-
TGTGCCAGCAGCTATCGTTACACTGAAGCTTTCTTT
CASSYRYTEAFF
>-|TRBJ2-7|TRBV20-1|TRBD2
TGCAGTGCTAGCGGTGGGGGGGCCTACGAGCAGTACTTC
CSASGGGAYEQYF